The 17 T cell receptor beta chains presented below share a single source sample, sequenced in a study of T-cell memory formation after mild COVID-19. TCRdb processed the 5' RACE reads anew with MiXCR; each CDR3 protein has one entry. Among about 400,000 distinct CDR3 sequences listed, more than 15% were seen once. The specimen sequenced was PBMCs or a T cell subset sorted from them (not recorded which). The receptor source for this set is a man younger than 30 who had mild COVID-19 (a few samples of this study predate the infection). Cell type and time point are not known.

This clonotype was seen many times. The chain has TRBV30 and TRBJ2-2; D gene unclear. Trimming removed 4 bases from V and 0 bases from J, with 9 bases in between. Germline V gene sequence: CDR1 GTSNPN, CDR2 SVGIG (reference sequence). The CDR3 is 14 residues long. CDR3 coding DNA: TGTGCCTGGAATAGGGCTACGAACACCGGGGAGCTGTTTTTT. It translates to CAWNRATNTGELFF. Based on the CDR3 plus reference TRBV30 and TRBJ2-2, the full variable domain is SQTIHQWPATLVQPVGSPLSLECTVEGTSNPNLYWYRQAAGRGLQLLFYSVGIGQISSEVPQNLSASRPQDRQFILSSKKLLLSDSGFYLCAWNRATNTGELFFGEGSRLTVL.

Only a few counts were recorded for this clonotype. The chain couples TRBV7-9 to TRBJ1-1; weak D call: TRBD1 (6 bases). The germline CDR1 and CDR2 sequences are SEHNR and FQNEAQ (reference sequence). There are 15 residues in the CDR3. V was clipped by 3 bases and J by 7 bases, with 18 bases between them. The CDR3 sequence is CASSLGAIDQGEAFF. CDR3 DNA: TGTGCCAGCAGCTTGGGGGCAATTGATCAAGGTGAAGCTTTCTTT.

This clonotype was counted between two and nine times. This sequence joins TRBV3-1 and TRBJ2-5; 8 nucleotides match TRBD1. Germline V gene data show CDR1 as LGHDT and CDR2 as YNNKEL (reference sequence). J gave up 5 bases and V 6 bases, and 5 bases lay outside the gene matches. The CDR3 contains 13 residues. The CDR3 sequence is CASRRTGSETQYF. CDR3 bases: TGTGCCAGCAGAAGGACAGGGTCGGAGACCCAGTACTTC.

This clonotype has just a few counts. This chain connects TRBV12-3 or TRBV12-4 to TRBJ2-4; either TRBD1 or TRBD2 may fit D (6 bases each). The CDR3 is 15 amino acids. Between the trimmed V and J ends, which lost 6 bases and 1 base, there was a span of 13 bases. The CDR3 is CASSPRGAAKNIQYF. The CDR3, as DNA: TGTGCCAGCAGCCCAAGGGGGGCGGCCAAAAACATTCAGTACTTC.

There are a few counts of this clonotype. V is TRBV4-3 and J is TRBJ2-3; D is possibly TRBD1 (7 bases). This CDR3 region has 17 residues. Trimming took off 1 base at V and 2 bases at J, with 16 bases between the two ends. CDR1 LGHNA and CDR2 YSLEER come from the germline V gene. The CDR3 protein is CASSQGPTGDFTDTQYF. The CDR3 region has the DNA TGCGCCAGCAGCCAAGGCCCAACAGGGGACTTCACAGATACGCAGTATTTT.

This chain connects TRBV6-5 to TRBJ2-5; D could derive from TRBD1 or TRBD2 (6 bases each). Germline CDR1 reads MNHEY; CDR2 reads SVGAGI. The V end lost 6 bases, the J end lost 2 bases, and 19 bases lay between the germline ends. This CDR3 spans 16 amino acids. The CDR3 nucleotides are TGTGCCAGCAGACCGACTAGTCAAGGGGGGCAAGAGACCCAGTACTTC. This sequence encodes CASRPTSQGGQETQYF.

The V gene is TRBV7-6, the J gene TRBJ2-2, with no clear D. In germline, CDR1 is SGHVS, CDR2 FNYEAQ. The CDR3 has 13 residues. Trimming pared 0 bases from V and 7 bases from J, leaving 6 bases between. The CDR3: CASSLASVGELFF. CDR3 DNA: TGTGCCAGCAGCTTAGCATCCGTCGGGGAGCTGTTTTTT.

The rearrangement joins TRBV7-2 to TRBJ2-3; 7 nucleotides agree with TRBD2. CDR1 SGHTA and CDR2 FQGNSA come from the germline V gene. After removal of 5 bases from V and 8 bases from J, the junction contained 4 bases not matched to a gene. The CDR3 runs to 12 residues. The CDR3 loop reads CASSRASGTQYF. DNA for the CDR3: TGTGCCAGCAGCCGGGCTAGCGGTACGCAGTATTTT.

The gene calls are TRBV7-9 and TRBJ2-1, with 10 bases matching TRBD2. This CDR3 spans 15 amino acids. Germline V lookup: CDR1 SEHNR, CDR2 FQNEAQ (reference sequence). J gave up 9 bases and V 2 bases, and 7 bases lay outside the gene matches. In DNA form, the CDR3 reads TGTGCCAGCAGCTTACAGCGGGGGGGCGTGGGTGAGCAGTTCTTC. It encodes CASSLQRGGVGEQFF.

Only one count was recorded for this clonotype. The chain recombines TRBV20-1 with TRBJ1-1; 7 bases agree with TRBD1. J was trimmed by 0 bases and V by 5 bases; bases with no gene match: 3. Germline assignment: CDR1 DFQATT and CDR2 SNEGSKA (reference sequence). This CDR3 is 13 amino acids long. The chain's CDR3 is CSASGTVNTEAFF. CDR3 bases: TGCAGTGCTTCCGGGACAGTGAACACTGAAGCTTTCTTT.

There are a few counts of this clonotype. The chain couples TRBV7-8 to TRBJ1-2; D is perhaps TRBD1 (6 bases). The CDR3 is made up of 14 amino acids. CDR1 and CDR2 (germline): SGHVS, FQNEAQ. The V end was cut by 1 base, the J end by 5 bases, with 11 bases between. CDR3 sequence reads: CASSLGVQGYGYTF. CDR3 in DNA: TGTGCCAGCAGCTTAGGCGTTCAGGGGTATGGCTACACCTTC.

This chain connects TRBV12-5 to TRBJ1-6; D remains unclear. This CDR3 region has 13 residues. Germline V gene data show CDR1 as LGHNT and CDR2 as FRNRAP. V lost 1 base and J 8 bases, leaving 6 bases between the germline ends. In DNA, the CDR3 is TGTGCTAGTGGTTTGGAGGCCGATTCACCCCTCCACTTT. It translates to CASGLEADSPLHF.

This sequence joins TRBV5-4 and TRBJ2-3; the D call may be TRBD1 or TRBD2 (6 bases each). V was cut by 2 bases and J by 4 bases, with 11 bases left in between. The length of the CDR3 is 14 residues. The germline CDR1 and CDR2 sequences are SGHNT and YYREEE (reference sequence). The CDR3 here is CASSFRGGPDTQYF. For the CDR3, the DNA is TGTGCCAGCAGCTTCAGGGGAGGACCAGATACGCAGTATTTT.

The chain joins TRBV28 to TRBJ2-3, with TRBD2 identical over 11 bases. CDR1 MDHEN and CDR2 SYDVKM come from the germline V gene. Trimming removed 6 bases from V and 2 bases from J; junction bases left unmatched: 7. The CDR3 consists of 16 residues. The CDR3 DNA follows: TGTGCCAGCAGAGCTAGCGGGGGGTATGCCACAGATACGCAGTATTTT. This encodes CASRASGGYATDTQYF. Drawing the rest from reference TRBV28 and TRBJ2-3, the complete variable domain is DVKVTQSSRYLVKRTGEKVFLECVQDMDHENMFWYRQDPGLGLRLIYFSYDVKMKEKGDIPEGYSVSREKKERFSLILESASTNQTSMYLCASRASGGYATDTQYFGPGTRLTVL.

The chain couples TRBV23-1 to TRBJ2-1; D tentatively reads TRBD1 or TRBD2 (5 bases each). TRBV23-1 is given ORF status, its function remaining uncertain. The V and J ends lost 3 bases and 0 bases respectively, with 6 bases between them. The CDR3 length is 14 residues. This CDR3 is CASSQGVSYNEQFF. CDR3 nucleotides: TGCGCCAGCAGTCAGGGGGTCTCCTACAATGAGCAGTTCTTC.

CDR3 protein: CSARDMQEQETQYF. The CDR3 DNA follows: TGCAGTGCTAGAGATATGCAGGAGCAAGAGACCCAGTACTTC. The rearrangement uses TRBV20-1 and TRBJ2-5, with D uncertain. Germline-derived CDR1 and CDR2 are DFQATT and SNEGSKA (reference sequence). The CDR3 has 14 amino acids. Trimming removed 0 bases at V and 2 bases at J, with 10 bases between.

V gene TRBV9 combines with J gene TRBJ2-2; 12 positions agree with TRBD2. CDR3 length: 17 residues. V was clipped by 2 bases and J by 5 bases; unmatched bases: 7. Germline CDR1 SGDLS, CDR2 YYNGEE. CDR3 region: CASSVQGLAGNTGELFF. In nucleotides, the CDR3 is TGTGCCAGCAGCGTCCAAGGACTAGCGGGGAATACCGGGGAGCTGTTTTTT. The variable domain in full, with the rest retrieved from reference TRBV9 and TRBJ2-2, is DSGVTQTPKHLITATGQRVTLRCSPRSGDLSVYWYQQSLDQGLQFLIQYYNGEERAKGNILERFSAQQFPDLHSELNLSSLELGDSALYFCASSVQGLAGNTGELFFGEGSRLTVL.